A single sample gave rise to the 9 T cell receptor beta chains below, sequenced in a study of identical twins (dated by TCRdb to 2016 to 2017). Library prep was done by 5' RACE. Reads for this sample came from an Illumina HiSeq 2000. TCRdb cleaned the public reads at Q25 with fastp, built clones with MiXCR and kept in-frame beta chains. Rows with a matching CDR3 protein are joined into one entry that keeps the most common DNA and genes. For this sample the table gives around 280,000 distinct CDR3 sequences, of which roughly 8.6% were detected only once. The top ten clonotypes cover approximately 2% of the sample. This sample also belongs to another study, concerning yellow fever vaccine responses in identical twins.

The specimen sequenced was memory (CD45RO+) T cells sorted from blood. Taken with the paper, the label for cell subset or site translates to: CD45RO+ enriched T cells. These receptors originate from a woman aged 18-29 years in good health.

The chain carries TRBV12-5 and TRBJ2-1; 8 bases line up with TRBD2. Germline V CDR1 and CDR2: LGHNT, FRNRAP. This CDR3 has 15 residues. The junction had 9 bases not matched to a gene; V was cut back by 5 bases and J by 6 bases. The CDR3 bases are TGTGCTAGTGGTCCGTCACCCAGCGGGAGCAATGAGCAGTTCTTC. Translation: CASGPSPSGSNEQFF.

The chain uses TRBV10-3 and TRBJ1-1, with TRBD1 matching 7 bases. Germline trimming cut 5 bases from V and 1 base from J; bases unmatched to any gene: 4. CDR1 and CDR2 from the germline V gene are ENHRY and SYGVKD. This CDR3 has 14 amino acids. The CDR3 sequence is CAISTTGANTEAFF. The CDR3 bases are TGTGCCATCAGTACTACAGGGGCGAACACTGAAGCTTTCTTT.

Only a few counts were recorded for this clonotype. The chain employs TRBV4-2 and TRBJ2-6, with D perhaps TRBD2 (5 bases). The germline V gene encodes CDR1 LGHNA and CDR2 YNFKEQ. The ends were cut back, 6 bases at V and 0 bases at J, with 27 bases in the middle. The CDR3 is 21 residues long. The CDR3 loop reads CASSFFFGPSRLSSGANVLTF. For the CDR3, the DNA is TGTGCCAGCAGTTTTTTCTTCGGACCCTCCCGACTAAGCTCTGGGGCCAACGTCCTGACTTTC.

There are many counts of this clonotype. J is TRBJ1-5 and V is TRBV2, with D possibly TRBD1 on 5 matching bases. Germline V gives CDR1 SNHLY, CDR2 FYNNEI. This CDR3 has 14 amino acids. V was trimmed by 6 bases and J by 7 bases, leaving 16 bases between them. The CDR3 region is CASRGDDTRQPQHF. CDR3 sequence (DNA): TGTGCCAGCAGAGGGGACGACACCCGGCAGCCCCAGCATTTT.

This clonotype was observed at least ten times. The V and J genes are TRBV20-1 and TRBJ1-1; D call uncertain. Germline CDR1 DFQATT, CDR2 SNEGSKA (reference sequence). V was pared by 3 bases and J by 2 bases, with 7 bases between. The CDR3 spans 12 residues. The CDR3 nucleotides read TGCAGTGCTAGTACAGACAACACTGAAGCTTTCTTT. Amino acid sequence: CSASTDNTEAFF.

This clonotype was observed a handful of times. The J gene is TRBJ2-2, the V gene TRBV2, with TRBD2 matching 11 bases. V lost 4 bases, J lost 7 bases, and 5 bases stayed unmatched. Germline V gives CDR1 SNHLY, CDR2 FYNNEI. This CDR3 region has 15 residues. CDR3 region: CASSVLGTSGGELFF. For the CDR3, the DNA is TGTGCCAGCAGTGTCCTCGGGACTAGCGGCGGGGAGCTGTTTTTT.

The sample holds many counts of this clonotype. The chain joins TRBV5-1 to TRBJ2-7; D remains ambiguous. Germline-derived CDR1 and CDR2 are SGHRS and YFSETQ. The CDR3 spans 11 residues. The V and J ends lost 3 bases and 3 bases respectively, with 4 bases between them. This CDR3 reads CASSSLYEQYF. CDR3 nucleotides: TGCGCCAGCAGCTCACTCTACGAGCAGTACTTC.

With regard to this clonotype: A much larger clone is a single base away; this may be a read error. The chain links TRBV28 to TRBJ2-3, with 9 bases that match TRBD1. The CDR3 is 16 amino acids. Germline V CDR1 and CDR2: MDHEN, SYDVKM. V trimming: 6 bases; J trimming: 3 bases; junction bases outside the gene matches: 10. The CDR3 loop reads CASRVQGALSTDTQYF. As DNA, the CDR3 is TGTGCCAGCAGGGTACAGGGGGCGCTCTCTACAGATACGCAGTATTTT.

The rearrangement links TRBV28 to TRBJ2-7, with TRBD2 matching 9 bases. Trimming took 4 bases from V and 0 from J; bases not matched to a gene: 7. Per the germline V gene, CDR1 is MDHEN and CDR2 is SYDVKM. The length of the CDR3 is 16 residues. The CDR3 here is CASSSIMTSGSYEQYF. DNA of the CDR3: TGTGCCAGCAGTTCAATAATGACTAGCGGCTCCTACGAGCAGTACTTC.